What follows are 18 T cell receptor beta chains derived from one specimen sequenced in a study of blood T cell repertoires in COVID-19. Using immunoSEQ multiplex PCR, the repertoire was profiled, and TCRdb retains in-frame clones only, with some absent. The table lists roughly 34,000 clones, about 91% of them singletons. Sequencing used peripheral blood. These receptors came from a human donor with active COVID-19. The donor label of this sample is uncertain.

V is TRBV6-6 and J is TRBJ1-1, with TRBD1 matching over 7 bases. Germline CDR1 reads MNHNY; CDR2 reads SVGAGI (reference sequence). The CDR3 is 15 residues long. J gave up 1 base and V 2 bases, and 4 bases lay outside the gene matches. CDR3 in amino acids: CASSYIRGRNTEAFF. In DNA form, the CDR3 reads TGTGCCAGCAGTTACATCAGGGGGAGGAACACTGAAGCTTTCTTT.

This clone appeared a single time. This sequence joins TRBV19 and TRBJ1-3; D uncertain. The V end lost 7 bases, the J end lost 2 bases, and 15 bases lay between the germline ends. The CDR3 is 15 residues long. Germline V gives CDR1 LNHDA, CDR2 SQIVND (reference sequence). CDR3 amino acids: CASTFSQAPGNTIYF. In DNA form, the CDR3 reads TGTGCCAGTACCTTCTCCCAGGCTCCTGGAAACACCATATATTTT. The whole variable domain, remainder taken from reference TRBV19 and TRBJ1-3, is DGGITQSPKYLFRKEGQNVTLSCEQNLNHDAMYWYRQDPGQGLRLIYYSQIVNDFQKGDIAEGYSVSREKKESFPLTVTSAQKNPTAFYLCASTFSQAPGNTIYFGEGSWLTVV.

In this sample, this clone turned up once. This sequence joins TRBV4-3 and TRBJ1-6; D is undetermined. Germline-derived CDR1 and CDR2 are LGHNA and YSLEER. V lost 0 bases, J lost 0 bases, and 9 bases lay in between. The CDR3 consists of 17 residues. CDR3 sequence reads: CASSQDMGSSYNSPLHF. The CDR3 DNA sequence: TGCGCCAGCAGCCAAGATATGGGGAGCTCCTATAATTCACCCCTCCACTTT.

The chain combines TRBV6-5 with TRBJ1-2; D may be TRBD1 (6 bases). The ends were cut back, 6 bases at V and 4 bases at J, with 18 bases in the middle. The CDR3 spans 15 residues. CDR1 and CDR2 from the germline V gene are MNHEY and SVGAGI. The CDR3 DNA is TGTGCCAGCAGACAGATAACGGGACACTTCTATGGCTACACCTTC. Protein: CASRQITGHFYGYTF.

The chain carries TRBV4-1 and TRBJ1-4; no firm D call. This CDR3 comprises 15 residues. Germline lookup yields CDR1 MGHRA and CDR2 YSYEKL. Trimming stripped 4 bases from V and 3 bases from J, with 12 bases between. The CDR3 DNA reads as TGCGCCAGCAGCCGAAGCACGGCGGCTAATGAAAAACTGTTTTTT. It translates to CASSRSTAANEKLFF.

The genes are TRBV19 and TRBJ2-3; D gene unclear. The CDR3 is made up of 14 amino acids. The germline V and J ends were trimmed by 5 bases and 0 bases, with 9 bases remaining between them. The V gene's germline CDR1 is LNHDA and CDR2 SQIVND (reference sequence). The CDR3 nucleotides read TGTGCCAGTAGTCCCCACGGTAGCACAGATACGCAGTATTTT. Its translation is CASSPHGSTDTQYF.

This chain uses TRBV9 with TRBJ2-2, with D possibly being TRBD1 (6 bases). The CDR3 loop spans 15 amino acids. The germline V and J ends were trimmed by 0 bases and 7 bases, with 13 bases remaining between them. The V gene's germline CDR1 is SGDLS and CDR2 YYNGEE. The CDR3 DNA reads TGTGCCAGCAGCGTAGCGGCAGGGGTGGGCGGGGAGCTGTTTTTT. The encoded protein is CASSVAAGVGGELFF.

The rearrangement uses TRBV28 and TRBJ1-2; weak D call: TRBD1 (5 bases). Germline-derived CDR1 and CDR2 are MDHEN and SYDVKM. Trimming removed 7 bases from V and 2 bases from J, with 14 bases in between. The CDR3 sequence is 14 residues long. The CDR3 reads CASTLGGGNYGYTF. The CDR3 bases are TGTGCCAGCACCCTCGGCGGGGGGAACTATGGCTACACCTTC.

This clone came up a few times. The chain couples TRBV30 to TRBJ2-7, with D perhaps matching TRBD2 (5 bases). The CDR3 sequence is 12 residues long. CDR1 is GTSNPN and CDR2 is SVGIG in the germline V gene (reference sequence). V was trimmed by 2 bases and J by 4 bases, leaving 9 bases between them. The CDR3 region is CAWSRGGYEQYF. CDR3 nucleotide sequence: TGTGCCTGGAGTAGAGGAGGATACGAGCAGTACTTC.

The V call is TRBV7-9, the J call TRBJ2-7, with 10 bases matching TRBD1. This CDR3 has 17 amino acids. V lost 2 bases, J lost 4 bases, and 11 bases stayed unmatched. CDR1 SEHNR and CDR2 FQNEAQ come from the germline V gene (reference sequence). CDR3 sequence: CASSLWLRTGGKYEQYF. The CDR3 DNA sequence: TGTGCCAGCAGCTTATGGCTTAGGACAGGGGGGAAGTACGAGCAGTACTTC.

Regarding this clone: A junction end diverges from the germline sequence, so it may reflect a read error. The chain combines TRBV7-7 with TRBJ2-3; 10 nucleotides agree with TRBD2. Germline CDR1 reads SSHAT; CDR2 reads FNYEAQ (reference sequence). The CDR3 loop spans 15 amino acids. The CDR3 sequence is CASSLERGGMYTQYF. CDR3 coding DNA: TGTGCTAGCAGCTTAGAGCGGGGGGGCATGTATACGCAGTATTTT.

The V and J genes are TRBV3-1 (or the pseudogene TRBV3-2) and TRBJ1-2, with 8 bases fitting TRBD1. CDR3 length equals 13 residues. J was trimmed by 7 bases and V by 5 bases; bases with no gene match: 6. Germline CDR1 LGHDT, CDR2 YNNKEL (reference sequence). CDR3 sequence: CASSTTGGVGYTF. The CDR3 coding sequence is TGTGCCAGCAGCACAACAGGGGGAGTTGGCTACACCTTC.

This sequence joins TRBV4-3 and TRBJ2-4; no clear D gene. The CDR3 extends over 14 amino acids. Trimming removed 0 bases from V and 5 bases from J, with 8 bases in between. The germline V gene has CDR1 LGHNA and CDR2 YSLEER. The chain's CDR3 is CASSQESEQNIQYF. The CDR3 DNA sequence: TGCGCCAGCAGCCAAGAGAGTGAACAAAACATTCAGTACTTC.

The chain has TRBV10-1 and TRBJ1-5, with 7 bases matching TRBD1. V lost 7 bases, J lost 7 bases, and 7 bases stayed unmatched. There are 13 residues in the CDR3. From germline, CDR1 is WNHNN and CDR2 SYGVQD (reference sequence). Here the CDR3 reads CASTIDREQPQHF. The CDR3 DNA reads TGCGCCAGCACTATCGACAGGGAACAGCCCCAGCATTTT.

This clone was detected once. This chain joins TRBV10-3 and TRBJ2-5; D is possibly TRBD1 (5 bases). Germline CDR1 is ENHRY and CDR2 is SYGVKD. The germline V and J ends were trimmed by 0 bases and 2 bases, with 7 bases remaining between them. The CDR3 sequence is 14 residues long. CDR3 loop: CAISESNRQETQYF. As DNA, the CDR3 is TGTGCCATCAGTGAGTCTAACAGGCAAGAGACCCAGTACTTC.

The rearrangement uses TRBV4-2 and TRBJ2-2; D might be TRBD2 (5 bases). The length of the CDR3 is 17 residues. Per the germline V gene, CDR1 is LGHNA and CDR2 is YNFKEQ. V was pared by 0 bases and J by 3 bases, with 14 bases between. The CDR3 loop reads CASSQDLDSSYTGELFF. CDR3 nucleotides: TGTGCCAGCAGCCAAGATTTAGATTCTAGCTACACCGGGGAGCTGTTTTTT.

This chain connects TRBV9 to TRBJ2-7; 10 bases agree with TRBD1. V lost 3 bases and J lost 7; bases outside the gene matches: 10. The length of the CDR3 is 15 residues. In germline, CDR1 is SGDLS, CDR2 YYNGEE. CDR3 residues: CASSGAGTGAGEQYF. CDR3 bases: TGTGCCAGCAGCGGTGCCGGGACAGGGGCGGGGGAGCAGTACTTC.

The chain links TRBV28 to TRBJ1-1; TRBD1 matches 7 bases. With V trimmed by 1 base and J by 3 bases, 8 bases remained unmatched. This CDR3 comprises 16 residues. Germline V gene sequence: CDR1 MDHEN, CDR2 SYDVKM. DNA for the CDR3: TGTGCCAGCAGTTTATTGCAGGGGGAGAGCCACACTGAAGCTTTCTTT. Its protein product is CASSLLQGESHTEAFF.